This T cell receptor (beta chain) was recovered during a study of T cell repertoires in cytomegalovirus infection. On the study more broadly: Well-studied HLA-B-restricted epitopes and recently identified HLA-C-restricted epitopes of CMV were both used in the study. Findings and caveats of the study: Cumulative frequency of public TCR beta families picked out carriers of CMV plus the relevant HLA. CMV-specific HLA-C-restricted TCR beta clonotypes dominated the ex vivo response.

MiXCR, applied by TCRdb to the reads, yields one record per CDR3 protein. The table records approximately 910,000 distinct CDR3 sequences, around a third of them present only once. V was pared by 0 bases and J by 0 bases, with 12 bases between. The germline CDR1 and CDR2 sequences are DFQATT and SNEGSKA (reference sequence). The CDR3 consists of 17 residues. About this clonotype: Its antigen remains unknown.

Sequencing was performed on cultured CD8+ T cells from PBMCs, taken from culture after CMV antigen stimulation. The chain couples TRBV20-1 to TRBJ2-6; D possibly corresponds to TRBD2 (6 bases). This sequence originates from a human donor in good health (CMV status not recorded). Some clones in this sample may be carry-over from other donors' samples. The CDR3 DNA is TGCAGTGCTAGAGATATGGGACTGAACTCTGGGGCCAACGTCCTGACTTTC. This encodes CSARDMGLNSGANVLTF.